These 6 T cell receptor beta chains originate from one sample sequenced in a study of shared T cell receptors in the human thymus. Clones were sequenced by immunoSEQ multiplex PCR, and TCRdb holds only the in-frame ones, with some missing. Of over 450,000 clones in the sample, approximately 80% were seen once. These same records also appear under a second study, on human thymus T cells.

Sequencing input: thymocytes. Source of these receptors: a boy in the first two years of life with a congenital heart defect.

V gene TRBV25-1 combines with J gene TRBJ1-1; TRBD1 matches 8 bases. Germline loops: CDR1 MGHDK, CDR2 SYGVNS. The CDR3 totals 15 residues. Unmatched junction bases numbered 7, after V lost 5 bases and J lost 2 bases. The CDR3: CASSSQDRANTEAFF. In DNA, the CDR3 is TGTGCCAGCAGTTCCCAGGACAGGGCTAACACTGAAGCTTTCTTT.

This clone was detected only once. The chain has TRBV5-1 and TRBJ2-2; 11 bases are a match to TRBD1. V trimming: 0 bases; J trimming: 7 bases; junction bases outside the gene matches: 11. The CDR3 has 18 residues. Germline-derived CDR1 and CDR2 are SGHRS and YFSETQ. The CDR3 loop is CASSLGGGQGAVRGELFF. CDR3 bases: TGCGCCAGCAGCTTGGGAGGTGGACAGGGGGCGGTCCGCGGGGAGCTGTTTTTT.

This clone was observed a few times. This sequence joins TRBV5-1 and TRBJ2-3; 10 bases are a match to TRBD2. Germline CDR1 and CDR2: SGHRS and YFSETQ. CDR3 length: 16 amino acids. The ends lost 1 base at V and 3 bases at J; junction bases unmatched: 5. CDR3 nucleotides: TGCGCCAGCAGCTTGAAGTCGGGACTAGCGACAGATACGCAGTATTTT. As protein: CASSLKSGLATDTQYF.

V is TRBV14 and J is TRBJ1-1; D is uncertain. CDR1 and CDR2 from the germline V gene are SGHDN and FVKESK. This CDR3 spans 15 amino acids. Between the trimmed V and J ends, which lost 0 bases and 1 base, there was a span of 9 bases. The CDR3 DNA reads as TGTGCCAGCAGCCAAGATGGAGAGAGGAACACTGAAGCTTTCTTT. Protein: CASSQDGERNTEAFF.

The rearrangement joins TRBV15 to TRBJ2-5; 9 bases are shared with TRBD1. The CDR3 spans 15 residues. After removal of 5 bases from V and 5 bases from J, the junction contained 9 bases not matched to a gene. Germline V gives CDR1 LNHNV, CDR2 YYDKDF (reference sequence). The CDR3 nucleotides are TGTGCCACCAGCCCACGGACAGGGGAGGGGGAGACCCAGTACTTC. It yields the protein CATSPRTGEGETQYF.

The gene calls are TRBV4-3 and TRBJ2-4; the D gene is possibly TRBD2 (5 bases). The V end was cut by 1 base, the J end by 9 bases, with 13 bases between. This CDR3 has 14 residues. CDR1 and CDR2 (germline): LGHNA, YSLEER. CDR3 sequence (DNA): TGCGCCAGCAGCCAAGTCAGCCGGGGTGGCATTCAGTACTTC. This translates into CASSQVSRGGIQYF.